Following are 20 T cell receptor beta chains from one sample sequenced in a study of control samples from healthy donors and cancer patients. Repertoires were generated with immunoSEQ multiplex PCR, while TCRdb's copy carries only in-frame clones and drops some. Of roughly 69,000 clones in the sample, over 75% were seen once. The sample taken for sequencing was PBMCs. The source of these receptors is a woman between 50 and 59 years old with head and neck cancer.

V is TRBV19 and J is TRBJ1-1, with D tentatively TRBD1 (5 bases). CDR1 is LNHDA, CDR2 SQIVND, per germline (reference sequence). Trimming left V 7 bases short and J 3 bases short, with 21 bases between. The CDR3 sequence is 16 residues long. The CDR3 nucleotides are TGTGCCAGTATGTCTCTAGGGACGACGATTTACACTGAAGCTTTCTTT. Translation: CASMSLGTTIYTEAFF.

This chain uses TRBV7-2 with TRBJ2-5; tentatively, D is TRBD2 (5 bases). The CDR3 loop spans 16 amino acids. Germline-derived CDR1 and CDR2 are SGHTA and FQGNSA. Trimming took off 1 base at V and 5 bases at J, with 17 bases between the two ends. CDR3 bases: TGTGCCAGCAGCTTAGTACGAGGGAACCCTCGTGAGACCCAGTACTTC. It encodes CASSLVRGNPRETQYF.

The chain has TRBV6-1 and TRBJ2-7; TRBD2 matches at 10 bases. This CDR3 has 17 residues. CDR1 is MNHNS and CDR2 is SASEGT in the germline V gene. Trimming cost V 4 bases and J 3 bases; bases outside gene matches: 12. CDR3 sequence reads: CASSAGTTSGTFYEQYF. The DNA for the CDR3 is TGTGCCAGCAGTGCGGGAACTACTAGCGGGACTTTCTACGAGCAGTACTTC.

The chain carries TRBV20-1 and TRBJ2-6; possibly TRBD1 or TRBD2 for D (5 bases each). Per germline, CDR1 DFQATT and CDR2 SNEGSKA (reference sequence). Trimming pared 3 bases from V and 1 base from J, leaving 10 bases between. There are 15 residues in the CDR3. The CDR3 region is CSASGDGSGANVLTF. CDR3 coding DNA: TGCAGTGCTAGTGGGGACGGTTCTGGGGCCAACGTCCTGACTTTC.

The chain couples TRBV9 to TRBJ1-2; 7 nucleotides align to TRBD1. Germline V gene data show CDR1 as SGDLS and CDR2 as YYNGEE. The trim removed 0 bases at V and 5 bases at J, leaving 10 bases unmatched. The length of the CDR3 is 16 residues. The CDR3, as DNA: TGTGCCAGCAGCGTAGGTCCCGGGGACAGCTTTTATGGCTACACCTTC. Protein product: CASSVGPGDSFYGYTF.

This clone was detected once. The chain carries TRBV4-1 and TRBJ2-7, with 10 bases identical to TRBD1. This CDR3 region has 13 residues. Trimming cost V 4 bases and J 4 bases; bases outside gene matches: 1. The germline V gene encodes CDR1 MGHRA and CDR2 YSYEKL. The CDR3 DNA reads TGCGCCAGCAGCCGGGGACAGGGGTACGAGCAGTACTTC. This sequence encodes CASSRGQGYEQYF.

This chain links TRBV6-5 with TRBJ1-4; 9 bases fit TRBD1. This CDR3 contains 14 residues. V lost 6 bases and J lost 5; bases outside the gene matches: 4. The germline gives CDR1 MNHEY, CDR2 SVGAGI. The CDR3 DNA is TGTGCCAGCAGCCCGACAGGGGGGAATGAAAAACTGTTTTTT. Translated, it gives CASSPTGGNEKLFF.

CDR3 DNA sequence: TGTGCCAGCAGTACTCCGGGACAGGGGCGGTCACCCCTCCACTTT. Protein sequence: CASSTPGQGRSPLHF. The chain links TRBV28 to TRBJ1-6, with 10 bases fitting TRBD1. Germline V lookup: CDR1 MDHEN, CDR2 SYDVKM. This CDR3 comprises 15 residues. J lost 10 bases, V lost 5 bases, and 8 bases had no gene match.

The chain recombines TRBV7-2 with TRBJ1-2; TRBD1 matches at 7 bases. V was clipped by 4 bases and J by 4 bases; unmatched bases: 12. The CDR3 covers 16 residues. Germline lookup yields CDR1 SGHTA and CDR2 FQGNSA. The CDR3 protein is CASSSPADRVLYGYTF. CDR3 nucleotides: TGTGCCAGCAGCTCACCCGCCGACAGGGTTCTCTATGGCTACACCTTC.

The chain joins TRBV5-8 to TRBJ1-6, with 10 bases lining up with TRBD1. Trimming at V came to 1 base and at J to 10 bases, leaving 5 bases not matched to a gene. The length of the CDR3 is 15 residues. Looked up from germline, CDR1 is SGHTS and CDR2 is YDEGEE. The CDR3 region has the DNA TGTGCCAGCAGCTTGATCGGACAGGGGGGCTCACCCCTCCACTTT. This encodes CASSLIGQGGSPLHF.

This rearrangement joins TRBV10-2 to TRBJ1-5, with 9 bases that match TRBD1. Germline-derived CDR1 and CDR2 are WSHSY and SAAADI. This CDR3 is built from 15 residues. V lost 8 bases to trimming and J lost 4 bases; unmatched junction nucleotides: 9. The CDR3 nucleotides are TGCGCCAGCTCCGGGGACAGGGTAGCAAATCAGCCCCAGCATTTT. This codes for CASSGDRVANQPQHF.

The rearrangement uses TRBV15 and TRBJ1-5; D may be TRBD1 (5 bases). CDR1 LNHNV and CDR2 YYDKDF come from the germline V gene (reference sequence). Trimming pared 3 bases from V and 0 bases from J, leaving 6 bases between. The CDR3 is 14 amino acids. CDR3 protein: CATSRQGSNQPQHF. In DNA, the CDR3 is TGTGCCACCAGCAGGCAGGGTAGCAATCAGCCCCAGCATTTT.

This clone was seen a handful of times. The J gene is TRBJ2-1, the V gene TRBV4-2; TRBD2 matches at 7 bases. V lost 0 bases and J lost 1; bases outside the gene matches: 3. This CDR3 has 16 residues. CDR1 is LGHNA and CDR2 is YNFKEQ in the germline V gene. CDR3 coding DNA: TGTGCCAGCAGCCAAGAGGGAGGGATGTCCTACAATGAGCAGTTCTTC. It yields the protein CASSQEGGMSYNEQFF.

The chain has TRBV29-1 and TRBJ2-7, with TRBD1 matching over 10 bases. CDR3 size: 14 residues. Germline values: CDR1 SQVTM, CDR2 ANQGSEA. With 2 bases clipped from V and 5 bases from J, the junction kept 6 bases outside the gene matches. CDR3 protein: CSVEKGTGVNEQYF. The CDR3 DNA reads TGCAGCGTTGAAAAGGGGACAGGGGTAAACGAGCAGTACTTC.

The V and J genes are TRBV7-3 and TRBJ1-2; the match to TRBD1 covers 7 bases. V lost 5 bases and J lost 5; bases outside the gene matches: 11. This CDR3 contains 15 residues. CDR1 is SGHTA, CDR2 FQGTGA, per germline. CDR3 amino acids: CASSLRQGDRYGYTF. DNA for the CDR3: TGTGCCAGCAGCCTTCGACAGGGAGATCGTTATGGCTACACCTTC.

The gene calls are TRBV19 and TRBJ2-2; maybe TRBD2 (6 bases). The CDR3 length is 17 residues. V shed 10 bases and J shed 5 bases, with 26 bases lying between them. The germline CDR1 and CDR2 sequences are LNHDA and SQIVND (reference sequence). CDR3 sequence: CATSPRLRGSGTGELFF. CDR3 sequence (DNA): TGTGCCACCTCCCCCAGGTTGCGGGGATCGGGGACCGGGGAGCTGTTTTTT.

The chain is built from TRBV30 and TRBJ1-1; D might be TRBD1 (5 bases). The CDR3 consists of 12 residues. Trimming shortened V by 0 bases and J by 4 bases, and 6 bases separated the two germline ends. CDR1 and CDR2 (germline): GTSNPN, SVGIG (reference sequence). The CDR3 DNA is TGTGCCTGGAGTGTAAGGGGCACTGAAGCTTTCTTT. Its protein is CAWSVRGTEAFF.

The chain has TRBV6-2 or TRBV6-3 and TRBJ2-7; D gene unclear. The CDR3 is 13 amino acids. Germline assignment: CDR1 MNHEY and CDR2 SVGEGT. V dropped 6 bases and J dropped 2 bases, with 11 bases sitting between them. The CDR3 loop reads CASSRSATYEQYF. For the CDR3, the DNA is TGTGCCAGCAGCCGCTCCGCCACCTACGAGCAGTACTTC.

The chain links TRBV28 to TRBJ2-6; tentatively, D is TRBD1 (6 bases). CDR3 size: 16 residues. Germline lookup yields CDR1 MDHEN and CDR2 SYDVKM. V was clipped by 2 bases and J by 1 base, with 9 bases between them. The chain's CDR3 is CASSLGGGSGANVLTF. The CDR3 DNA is TGTGCCAGCAGTTTAGGGGGCGGGTCTGGGGCCAACGTCCTGACTTTC.

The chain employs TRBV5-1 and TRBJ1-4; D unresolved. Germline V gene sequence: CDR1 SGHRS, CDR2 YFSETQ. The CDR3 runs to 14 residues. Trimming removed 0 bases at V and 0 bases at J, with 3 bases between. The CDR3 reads CASSLEATNEKLFF. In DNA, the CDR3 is TGCGCCAGCAGCTTGGAAGCAACTAATGAAAAACTGTTTTTT.